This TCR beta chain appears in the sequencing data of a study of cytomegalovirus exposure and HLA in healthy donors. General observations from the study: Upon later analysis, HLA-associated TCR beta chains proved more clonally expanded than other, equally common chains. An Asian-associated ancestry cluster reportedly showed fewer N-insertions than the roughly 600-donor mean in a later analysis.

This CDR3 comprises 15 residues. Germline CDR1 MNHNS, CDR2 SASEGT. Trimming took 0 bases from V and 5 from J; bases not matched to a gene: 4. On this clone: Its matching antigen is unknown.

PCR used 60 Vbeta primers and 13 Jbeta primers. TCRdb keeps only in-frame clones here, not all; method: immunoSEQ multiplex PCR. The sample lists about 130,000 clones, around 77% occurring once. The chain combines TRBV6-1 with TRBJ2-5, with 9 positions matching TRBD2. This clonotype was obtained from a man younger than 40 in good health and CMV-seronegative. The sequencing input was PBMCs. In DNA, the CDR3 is TGTGCCAGCAGTGAAGCGGCGGGAGGGGCGGAGACCCAGTACTTC. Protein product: CASSEAAGGAETQYF.